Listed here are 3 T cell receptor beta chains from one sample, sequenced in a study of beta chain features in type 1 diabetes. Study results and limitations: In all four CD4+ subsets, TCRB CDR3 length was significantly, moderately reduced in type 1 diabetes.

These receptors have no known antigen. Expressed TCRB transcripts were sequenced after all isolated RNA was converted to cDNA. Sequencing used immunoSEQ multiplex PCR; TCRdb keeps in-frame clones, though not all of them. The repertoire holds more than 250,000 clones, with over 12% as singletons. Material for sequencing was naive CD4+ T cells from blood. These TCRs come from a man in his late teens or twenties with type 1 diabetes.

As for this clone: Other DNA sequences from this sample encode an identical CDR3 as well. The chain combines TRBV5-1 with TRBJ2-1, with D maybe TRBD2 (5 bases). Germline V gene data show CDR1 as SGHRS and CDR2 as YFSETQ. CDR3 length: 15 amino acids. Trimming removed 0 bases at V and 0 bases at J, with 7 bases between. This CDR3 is CASSLGGSSYNEQFF. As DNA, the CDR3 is TGCGCCAGCAGCTTGGGTGGGAGCTCCTACAATGAGCAGTTCTTC.

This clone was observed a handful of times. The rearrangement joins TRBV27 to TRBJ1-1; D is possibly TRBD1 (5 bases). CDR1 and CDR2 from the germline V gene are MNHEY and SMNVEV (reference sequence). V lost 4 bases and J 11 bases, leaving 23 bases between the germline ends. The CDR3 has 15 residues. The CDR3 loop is CASSSPRGWGTGAFF. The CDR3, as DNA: TGTGCCAGCAGTTCTCCCCGGGGGTGGGGAACGGGGGCTTTCTTT.

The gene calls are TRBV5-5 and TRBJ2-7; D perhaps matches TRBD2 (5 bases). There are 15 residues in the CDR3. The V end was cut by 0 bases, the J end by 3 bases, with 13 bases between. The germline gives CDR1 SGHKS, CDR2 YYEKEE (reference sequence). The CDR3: CASSLGRVRSYEQYF. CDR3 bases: TGTGCCAGCAGCTTGGGGCGGGTTAGGAGCTACGAGCAGTACTTC.